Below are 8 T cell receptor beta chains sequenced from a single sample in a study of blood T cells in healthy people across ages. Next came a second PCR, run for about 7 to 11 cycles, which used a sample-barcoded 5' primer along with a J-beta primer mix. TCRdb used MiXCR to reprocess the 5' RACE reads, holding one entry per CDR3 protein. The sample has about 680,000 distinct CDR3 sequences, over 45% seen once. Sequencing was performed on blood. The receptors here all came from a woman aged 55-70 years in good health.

CDR3 in DNA: TGTGCCTGGAGTGCGGGGGTTTACAATGAGCAGTTCTTC. Protein product: CAWSAGVYNEQFF. The gene calls are TRBV30 and TRBJ2-1; maybe TRBD2 (6 bases). This CDR3 is built from 13 residues. Germline V CDR1 and CDR2: GTSNPN, SVGIG (reference sequence). V was shortened by 1 base and J by 4 bases, with 8 bases between the two germline ends.

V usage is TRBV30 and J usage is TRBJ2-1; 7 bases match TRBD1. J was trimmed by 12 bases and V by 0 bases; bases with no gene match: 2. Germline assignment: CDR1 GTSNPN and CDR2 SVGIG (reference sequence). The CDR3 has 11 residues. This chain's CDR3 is CAWSVAGGQFF. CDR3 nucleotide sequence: TGTGCCTGGAGTGTAGCAGGGGGGCAGTTCTTC.

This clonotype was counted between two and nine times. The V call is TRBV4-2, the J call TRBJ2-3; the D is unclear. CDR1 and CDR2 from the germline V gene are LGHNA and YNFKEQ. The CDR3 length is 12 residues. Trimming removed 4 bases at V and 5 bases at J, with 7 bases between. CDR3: CASSRLRDTQYF. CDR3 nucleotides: TGTGCCAGCAGCCGCCTAAGAGATACGCAGTATTTT.

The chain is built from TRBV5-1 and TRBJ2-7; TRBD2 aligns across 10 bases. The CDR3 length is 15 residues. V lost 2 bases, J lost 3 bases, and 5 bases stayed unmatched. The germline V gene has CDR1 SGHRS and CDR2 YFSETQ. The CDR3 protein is CASSFQLAGNYEQYF. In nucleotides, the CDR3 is TGCGCCAGCAGCTTCCAACTAGCGGGGAACTACGAGCAGTACTTC.

Here the CDR3 reads CASSRQGPAYEQYF. CDR3 coding DNA: TGTGCCAGCAGCCGACAGGGCCCTGCCTACGAGCAGTACTTC. The rearrangement joins TRBV6-5 to TRBJ2-7, with 7 bases identical to TRBD1. CDR3 size: 14 residues. The V segment lost 6 bases and the J segment 2 bases; nucleotides outside the gene matches: 7. The germline CDR1 and CDR2 sequences are MNHEY and SVGAGI.

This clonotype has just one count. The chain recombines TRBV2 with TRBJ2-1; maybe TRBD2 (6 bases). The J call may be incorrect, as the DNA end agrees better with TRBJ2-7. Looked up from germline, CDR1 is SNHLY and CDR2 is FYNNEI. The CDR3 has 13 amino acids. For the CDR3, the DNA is TGTGCCAGCACAGTAGCGGACTACAATGAGCAGTACTTC. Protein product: CASTVADYNEQYF.

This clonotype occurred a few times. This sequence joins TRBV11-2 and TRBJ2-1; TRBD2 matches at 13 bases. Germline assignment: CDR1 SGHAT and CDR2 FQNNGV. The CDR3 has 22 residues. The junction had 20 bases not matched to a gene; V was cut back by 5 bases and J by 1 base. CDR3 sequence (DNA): TGTGCCAGCAGCCTAAGGACTAGCGGGAGAAACTTAATCATAGTGTCCTACAATGAGCAGTTCTTC. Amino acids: CASSLRTSGRNLIIVSYNEQFF.

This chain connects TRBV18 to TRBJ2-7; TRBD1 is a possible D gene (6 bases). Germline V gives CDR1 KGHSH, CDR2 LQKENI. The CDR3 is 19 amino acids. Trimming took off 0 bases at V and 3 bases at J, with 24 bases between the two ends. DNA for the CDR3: TGTGCCAGCTCACCACCCCGCGCGCACAGGGAGTCCTTTCACTACGAGCAGTACTTC. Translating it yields CASSPPRAHRESFHYEQYF.